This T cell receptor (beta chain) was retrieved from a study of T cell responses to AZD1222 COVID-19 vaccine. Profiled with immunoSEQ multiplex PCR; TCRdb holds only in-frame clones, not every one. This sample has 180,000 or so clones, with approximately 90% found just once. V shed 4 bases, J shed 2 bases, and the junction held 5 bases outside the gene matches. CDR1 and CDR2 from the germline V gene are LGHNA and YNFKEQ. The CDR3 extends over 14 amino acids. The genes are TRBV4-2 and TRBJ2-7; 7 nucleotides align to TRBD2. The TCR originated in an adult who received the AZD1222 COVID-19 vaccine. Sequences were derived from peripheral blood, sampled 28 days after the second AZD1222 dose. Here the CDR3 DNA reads TGTGCCAGCAGCCCCGGACTAGGCGCCTACGAGCAGTACTTC. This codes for CASSPGLGAYEQYF.